A selection of T cell receptor beta chains follows, all from one sample in a study of identical twins. TCRdb re-called the 5' RACE reads with MiXCR, one entry per CDR3 protein. The data contain hundreds of thousands of distinct CDR3 sequences, 18% of them seen just once; the ten biggest clones take up around 13%. These data also featured in a second study, about T cells expressing NK-cell markers.

The sequenced sample was PBMCs. The receptors stem from a woman between 18 and 30 years old in good health. Both conserved end residues are trimmed from each CDR3. A D gene is named only where the DNA matches it firmly.

TRBV20-1	.	TRBJ1-1	SANPLQGGTEAF
TRBV20-1	.	TRBJ2-5	SARADGETQY
TRBV27	.	TRBJ2-1	ASSLRLVPRWEQF
TRBV18	TRBD2	TRBJ2-7	ASSPTSDYEQY
TRBV20-1	.	TRBJ2-1	SASAGRSSYNEQF
TRBV9	TRBD1	TRBJ1-1	ASSVGGDRGWSAQAF
TRBV7-6	TRBD1	TRBJ2-5	ASSLVTGVPPPPQY
TRBV7-8	.	TRBJ2-6	ASSSPGRMSSGANVLT
TRBV7-9	.	TRBJ1-4	ASSLDGRPTNEKLF
TRBV12-3/TRBV12-4	.	TRBJ1-2	ASRPRVDYGYT
TRBV20-1	TRBD2	TRBJ2-1	SASPGGDEQF
TRBV12-3/TRBV12-4	.	TRBJ1-4	ASSGIQGNNEKLF
TRBV7-6	.	TRBJ1-1	ASSFRVGLNTEAF
TRBV29-1	.	TRBJ2-1	SVGEGPYNEQF
TRBV14	.	TRBJ2-1	ASSPEPHEQF
TRBV7-2	.	TRBJ1-6	ASSLANVGSPLH
TRBV6-1	.	TRBJ1-4	ASRRDGFSNEKLF
TRBV6-1	.	TRBJ2-1	ASSPREAGRGIEQF
TRBV6-5	.	TRBJ1-1	ASSRRNTEAF
TRBV20-1	.	TRBJ1-2	SARDPGTTNGYT
TRBV9	TRBD2	TRBJ2-1	ASSVPRGESSGGYNEQF
TRBV7-2	TRBD1	TRBJ1-2	ASSLEWAQGVYT
TRBV20-1	.	TRBJ2-5	SASFGSAAGWEFETQY
TRBV12-3/TRBV12-4	.	TRBJ2-7	ASSRQVYEQY
TRBV29-1	.	TRBJ2-1	SVGGQGFNEQF
TRBV7-6	TRBD1	TRBJ2-7	ASSLDGTDYEQY
TRBV6-2/TRBV6-3	TRBD2	TRBJ2-1	ASSYDRSASGISSYNEQF
TRBV4-1	TRBD1	TRBJ2-5	ASSQPDRPGQETQY
TRBV20-1	TRBD1	TRBJ2-7	SARGTGEQY
TRBV21-1	.	TRBJ1-2	ASSRQRRTNYGYT
TRBV12-3/TRBV12-4	TRBD2	TRBJ2-1	ASSSVSPGLVRYNEQF
TRBV12-3/TRBV12-4	TRBD1	TRBJ1-5	ASSFWDRYSNQPQH
TRBV13	.	TRBJ2-2	ASSFYFTGELF
TRBV29-1	TRBD2	TRBJ2-3	SVQTSMTESDTQY
TRBV7-9	.	TRBJ2-7	ASWREGEQY
TRBV20-1	.	TRBJ2-1	SARRDYNEQF
TRBV6-5	TRBD1	TRBJ2-7	ASSFLGQPSSTYEQY
TRBV20-1	.	TRBJ1-5	SARDRRGHQPQH
TRBV10-3	TRBD1	TRBJ2-7	AISDDRGVGEQY
TRBV5-1	.	TRBJ2-7	ASAMTVASSEQY
TRBV5-6	TRBD2	TRBJ2-1	ASSPGTSGGRNEQF
TRBV25-1	.	TRBJ2-1	ASSEYWSSYNEQF
TRBV5-8	.	TRBJ2-7	ASSHFRGIRSYEQN